This is a list of T cell receptor beta chains from one sample in a study of T-cell reconstitution after alpha-beta-depleted transplantation in children. TCRdb recomputed calls from the PCR reads with MiXCR, one row per CDR3 protein. The sample lists over 400,000 distinct CDR3 sequences; approximately 13% were seen once. The input for sequencing was PBMCs from the stem cell graft donor, taken from the stem cell graft. Receptor source: a human donor who donated a stem cell graft to a child with combined immunodeficiency. Both conserved end residues are part of each CDR3. D genes are given only for firm matches. The size entry is marked missing in some rows and otherwise reads once, few, many or a size class.

J gene: TRBJ2-7
V gene: TRBV3-1
D gene: .
clone size: few
CDR3 DNA: TGTGCCAGCAGCCAAGACTTATACTACGGGGAGCAGTACTTC
CDR3 protein: CASSQDLYYGEQYF

J gene: TRBJ2-7
V gene: TRBV12-3/TRBV12-4
D gene: .
clone size: few
CDR3 DNA: TGTGCCAGCAGTTTTGGGGGGTTTGACTACGAGCAGTACTTC
CDR3 protein: CASSFGGFDYEQYF

J gene: TRBJ1-1
V gene: TRBV2
D gene: .
clone size: .
CDR3 DNA: TGTGCCAGCAGGGCCATGGTCCCGAACACTGAAGCTTTCTTT
CDR3 protein: CASRAMVPNTEAFF

J gene: TRBJ2-3
V gene: TRBV12-3/TRBV12-4
D gene: TRBD2
clone size: few
CDR3 DNA: TGTGCCAGCAGTTTAGAGGTCCAGCGGGAGCTGTCGAATACGCAGTATTTT
CDR3 protein: CASSLEVQRELSNTQYF

J gene: TRBJ2-1
V gene: TRBV5-1
D gene: TRBD2
clone size: many
CDR3 DNA: TGCGCCAGTAGTACGCTAGCGGAGGCTTACAATGAGCAGTTCTTC
CDR3 protein: CASSTLAEAYNEQFF

J gene: TRBJ1-2
V gene: TRBV7-2
D gene: TRBD1
clone size: many
CDR3 DNA: TGTGCCAGCAGCTTAGCGACAGGGGGAGTGGGAGGCTACACCTTC
CDR3 protein: CASSLATGGVGGYTF

J gene: TRBJ1-4
V gene: TRBV15
D gene: .
clone size: .
CDR3 DNA: TGTGCCACCAGAAGGACGGGAGCTGCAACTAATGAAAAACTGTTTTTT
CDR3 protein: CATRRTGAATNEKLFF

J gene: TRBJ2-5
V gene: TRBV6-2/TRBV6-3
D gene: .
clone size: few
CDR3 DNA: TGTGCCAGCGGCTCAGGACAGTGGCGAGAGACCCAGTACTTC
CDR3 protein: CASGSGQWRETQYF

J gene: TRBJ1-6
V gene: TRBV28
D gene: .
clone size: .
CDR3 DNA: TGTGCCAGCACGACCCAAGGGAGCTCACCCCTCCACTTT
CDR3 protein: CASTTQGSSPLHF

J gene: TRBJ2-6
V gene: TRBV2
D gene: .
clone size: .
CDR3 DNA: TGTGCCAGCAGCGCCGGGACCGCTGGGGCCAACGTCCTGACTTTC
CDR3 protein: CASSAGTAGANVLTF

J gene: TRBJ2-5
V gene: TRBV6-2/TRBV6-3
D gene: TRBD2
clone size: .
CDR3 DNA: TGTGCCAGCAGTTATAATCGGGAGGGCCTAGTAGAGACCCAGTACTTC
CDR3 protein: CASSYNREGLVETQYF